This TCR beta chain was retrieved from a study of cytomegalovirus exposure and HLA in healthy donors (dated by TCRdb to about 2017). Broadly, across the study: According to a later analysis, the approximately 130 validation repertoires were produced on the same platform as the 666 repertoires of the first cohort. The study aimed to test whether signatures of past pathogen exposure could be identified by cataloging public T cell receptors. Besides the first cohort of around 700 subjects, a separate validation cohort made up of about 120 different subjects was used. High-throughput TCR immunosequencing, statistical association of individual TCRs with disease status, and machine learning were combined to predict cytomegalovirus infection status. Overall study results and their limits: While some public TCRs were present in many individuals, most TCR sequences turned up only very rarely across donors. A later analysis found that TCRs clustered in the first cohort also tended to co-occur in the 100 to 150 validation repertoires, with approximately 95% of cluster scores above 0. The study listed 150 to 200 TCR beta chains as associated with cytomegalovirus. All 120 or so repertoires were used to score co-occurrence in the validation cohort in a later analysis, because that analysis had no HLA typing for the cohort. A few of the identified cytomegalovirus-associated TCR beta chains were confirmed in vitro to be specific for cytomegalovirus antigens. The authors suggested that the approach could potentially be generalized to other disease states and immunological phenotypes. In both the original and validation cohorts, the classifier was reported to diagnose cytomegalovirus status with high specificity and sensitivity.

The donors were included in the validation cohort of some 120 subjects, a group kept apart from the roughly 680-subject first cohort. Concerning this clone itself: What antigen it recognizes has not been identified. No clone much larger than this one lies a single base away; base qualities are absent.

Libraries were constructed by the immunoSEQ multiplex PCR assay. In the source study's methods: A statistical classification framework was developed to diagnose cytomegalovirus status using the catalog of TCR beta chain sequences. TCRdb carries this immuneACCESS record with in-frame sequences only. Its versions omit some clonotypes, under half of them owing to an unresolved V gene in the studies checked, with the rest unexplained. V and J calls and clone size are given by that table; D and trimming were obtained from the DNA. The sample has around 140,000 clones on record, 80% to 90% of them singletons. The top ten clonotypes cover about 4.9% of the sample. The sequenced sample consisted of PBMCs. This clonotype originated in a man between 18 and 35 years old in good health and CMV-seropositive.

CDR3 region: CASTDSWSGYGYTF. The DNA sequence reads TGTGCCAGCACCGACTCTTGGAGCGGGTATGGCTACACCTTC. The chain couples TRBV2 to TRBJ1-2; the D gene is not confidently resolved. Inclusive of the bounding cysteine and phenylalanine, the CDR3 is 14 residues long. Only the CDR3 DNA is retained, 42 bases long and in frame from the first base. The junction carries 17 bases between V and J, which are trimmed by 7 bases and 5 bases respectively. The germline V gene supplies CDR1 SNHLY and CDR2 FYNNEI. The variable domain in full, with residues beyond the CDR3 obtained from the reference TRBV2 and TRBJ1-2 genes, is EPEVTQTPSHQVTQMGQEVILRCVPISNHLYFYWYRQILGQKVEFLVSFYNNEISEKSEIFDDQFSVERPDGSNFTLKIRSTKLEDSAMYFCASTDSWSGYGYTFGSGTRLTVV.